The entry below gives a single T cell receptor beta chain sequence along with its context. This receptor's antigen is unknown. Qualities for individual bases were not recorded, and no much larger clone is one base off. This record belongs to a study of T cell responses to AZD1222 COVID-19 vaccine (TCRdb year 2021). Regarding the research as a whole: AZD1222 recipients with second doses at about 4 weeks or about 12 weeks were pooled, because spike-specific TCR depth and breadth did not differ between schedules. A total of just over 230 trial participants underwent TCR sequencing, of whom about 200 had received two doses of AZD1222 and around 25 had received two doses of the MenACWY control vaccine. Trial participants were enrolled by age into subgroups of 18-55, 56-69 and 70-plus years, and 148, 28 and 57 TCR-sequenced participants, respectively, were included in these subgroups. The paper's findings and limits, for the study overall: Participants were mostly white British and included more females than males, and it was suggested by the authors that clonal diversity may have been underestimated. The vaccine-associated CD4 TCRs covered the entire spike protein, and the dominant responses fell in regions 160-218 and 743-854. The 56-69-year group was small, and its depth increase did not reach significance, likely because of low power. Because no day 14 peak-response samples were available, the repertoires could be characterized only after the peak T cell response. Spike-specific TCR breadth and depth rose significantly after two AZD1222 doses compared with day 0 and with MenACWY recipients. Reportedly, almost half of the unique spike-specific TCRs recognized epitopes lying outside the regions that are mutated in the B.1.351 and B.1.1.7 variants. Conclusions about previously exposed vaccinees are limited, since just five to seven AZD1222 recipients were seropositive for SARS-CoV-2 at baseline.

Per the germline V gene, SNHLY is the CDR1 and FYNNEI is the CDR2. The CDR3 contains 13 residues, cysteine and phenylalanine counted. CDR3 DNA only is kept here, 39 bases in frame from base 1. V is shortened by 5 bases, J by 5 bases, and the region joining them spans 12 bases. Per the publication, the time point label means: baseline before first vaccination. Vaccinee samples were obtained from the UK trials COV001 and COV002, which included a single-blind randomized controlled phase 2/3 trial of AZD1222 (ChAdOx1 nCoV-19) in healthy adults. For TCRbeta chain sequencing, PBMC samples were collected from trial participants at day 0 and at day 28 after the second dose. The CDR3 regions of human TCRbeta chains were analyzed by immunosequencing. In the source study's methods: Repertoire TCRs were checked for matches against a reference library of SARS-CoV-2-specific TCRs that had been generated using the MIRA antigen-specificity platform. Breadth was defined as the fraction of unique TCRs that were SARS-CoV-2-associated. Depth was defined as the fraction of total T cells that were SARS-CoV-2-associated. Using the MIRA data, each spike-specific TCR was assigned both to the spike region to which the TCR was reactive and to a CD4 or CD8 class. Log10-transformed breadth and depth values were compared by one-way ANOVA with Sidak's multiple comparisons tests. Here the immuneACCESS table is served through TCRdb, limited to in-frame sequences with V and J called. Missing clones are a known gap in these copies; in checked studies unresolved V genes cover under half, and the rest lacks a known reason. That table gives V, J and clone size, and the DNA gave D and trimming. In this sample the table shows over 85,000 clones, more than 85% of which occur a single time. The ten top clones hold 5% of the sample.

The TCR originated in an adult in good health. The rearrangement combines TRBV2 with TRBJ1-1; matching of 5 bases hints at TRBD1 as the D gene. Sequencing was performed on peripheral blood, taken on day 0 of AZD1222 vaccination. The CDR3 protein sequence reads: CASSSSWGTEAFF. The DNA reads TGTGCCAGCAGTTCGAGTTGGGGGACTGAAGCTTTCTTT.